These T cell receptor beta chains were read from a single sample in a study of T cell repertoires in ileal Crohn's disease. Measured with immunoSEQ multiplex PCR; TCRdb has only the in-frame clones, and not every one. The repertoire includes approximately 13,000 clones, roughly 73% of them detected once, and approximately 8% sits in the top ten. The specimen was ileal tissue. All receptors come from an adult with Crohn's disease. Each CDR3 is given with its conserved first and last residue. D genes are given only for firm matches. The size of a clone is reported for some rows only, either as once, few or many, or as a class for expanded clones.

j_call v_call clone_size d_call cdr3_nt cdr3_aa
TRBJ2-1 TRBV29-1 . . TGCAGCGTTTCCGGGACACTTAAAACTTACAATGAGCAGTTCTTC CSVSGTLKTYNEQFF
TRBJ2-5 TRBV11-2 medium-sized TRBD2 TGTGCCAGCAGCTCCGGAGGAGCGGGGGGGCAAGAGACCCAGTACTTC CASSSGGAGGQETQYF
TRBJ1-1 TRBV18 few . TGTGCCAGCTCACTTCAAGACGACACTGAAGCTTTCTTT CASSLQDDTEAFF
TRBJ1-3 TRBV7-9 . . TGTGGCGGGGGAGAGGCCGGAAACACCATATATTTT CGGGEAGNTIYF
TRBJ2-5 TRBV28 few TRBD2 TGTGCCAGCAGTTCGGGGACTAGCGGGTACCAAGAGACCCAGTACTTC CASSSGTSGYQETQYF
TRBJ2-7 TRBV2 . . TGTGCCAGCAGTCAGGACAGCTCCTTGTTTGGCGACGAGCAGTACTTC CASSQDSSLFGDEQYF
TRBJ1-1 TRBV6-5 once . TGTGCCAGCAGTTACGTTTGGGGTACGAACACTGAAGCTTTCTTT CASSYVWGTNTEAFF
TRBJ1-5 TRBV7-9 few TRBD1 TGTGCCAGCAGCCTCGGGACAGGGGGCCACAATCAGCCCCAGCATTTT CASSLGTGGHNQPQHF
TRBJ2-7 TRBV11-2 . . TGTGCCAGCAGCTTTGGACCTTCCGGGCAGTACTTC CASSFGPSGQYF
TRBJ1-2 TRBV2 . . TGTGCCAGCAGGGGGGACGCCTTCTTTGGCTACACCTTC CASRGDAFFGYTF
TRBJ1-6 TRBV11-1 few . TGTGCCAGCAGCCGAGACTCAGGGGAAGGGTCACCCCTCCACTTT CASSRDSGEGSPLHF
TRBJ1-5 TRBV6-1 . TRBD1 TGTGCCAGCAGGGTAGGGGGCGTTAGCAATCAGCCCCAGCATTTT CASRVGGVSNQPQHF
TRBJ1-4 TRBV19 few . TGTGCCAGTAGGGACCTTCACACTAATGAAAAACTGTTTTTT CASRDLHTNEKLFF
TRBJ2-7 TRBV27 . . TGTGCCAGCAGTTTAATTATGGGCGAGCAGTACTTC CASSLIMGEQYF
TRBJ1-2 TRBV4-3 . . TGCGCCAGCAGCCAAGAGGACGGACCTAACTATGGCTACACCTTC CASSQEDGPNYGYTF
TRBJ1-6 TRBV5-1 . TRBD1 TGCGCCAGCAGCCCGACAGGGCCTCCCCTCCACTTT CASSPTGPPLHF
TRBJ1-2 TRBV7-9 . . TGTGCCAGCAGCAAAGACAGGAACTATGGCTACACCTTC CASSKDRNYGYTF
TRBJ2-1 TRBV6-7 . TRBD2 TGTGCCAGCAGACTCCTTCTCTGGACTAGCGGTTACAATGAGCAGTTCTTC CASRLLLWTSGYNEQFF